This TCR beta chain was sequenced for a study of PD-1 blockade in mismatch repair-deficient tumors. Study conclusions and caveats: After pembrolizumab, tumor-resident clones rose rapidly, then generally contracted before radiologic responses.

CDR3 size: 12 residues. CDR1 SEHNR and CDR2 FQNEAQ come from the germline V gene (reference sequence). This clone was detected once. Its antigen is currently unknown. Germline is not matched at one junction end, which may reflect a read error. Sequencing used immunoSEQ multiplex PCR; TCRdb keeps in-frame clones, though not all of them. The sample lists some 19,000 clones, 82% occurring once. The TCR-sequenced patients were a few responders to pembrolizumab. The TCR comes from an adult with mismatch repair-deficient cancer. V is TRBV7-9 and J is TRBJ1-1, with D uncertain. Sample: PBMCs, taken 52 weeks after starting pembrolizumab. CDR3 bases: TGTGCCAGCAGCTTAGTATCTGGCATCTCCTCCTTT. Residues: CASSLVSGISSF.